The clone carrying this T cell receptor beta chain was seen a single time. Its matching antigen is unknown. This sample is part of a study of T-cell memory formation after mild COVID-19. Turning to the study itself: There were largely donor-specific TCR clusters.

Findings and limits, study-wide: Clones that got smaller from day 15 to 85 had even CD4/CD8, while clones growing later tipped toward CD4+. That cross-reactive memory joined was suggested by some responding clones appearing in pre-infection memory.

TCRdb analysed the 5' RACE reads with MiXCR anew, one entry per CDR3 protein. This sample has about 190,000 distinct CDR3 sequences, with around 19% found just once. CDR1 SGHTA and CDR2 FQGNSA come from the germline V gene. This CDR3 spans 15 amino acids. V shed 0 bases, J shed 9 bases, and the junction held 2 bases outside the gene matches. The sample taken for sequencing was PBMCs or a T cell subset sorted from them (not recorded which). This TCR derives from an adult woman who had mild COVID-19 (a few samples of this study predate the infection). Cell type and time point are not known. The genes are TRBV7-2 and TRBJ1-6, with 10 bases aligning to TRBD1. This CDR3 reads CASSLAGQGFSPLHF. As DNA, the CDR3 is TGTGCCAGCAGCTTAGCGGGACAGGGGTTTTCACCCCTCCACTTT.